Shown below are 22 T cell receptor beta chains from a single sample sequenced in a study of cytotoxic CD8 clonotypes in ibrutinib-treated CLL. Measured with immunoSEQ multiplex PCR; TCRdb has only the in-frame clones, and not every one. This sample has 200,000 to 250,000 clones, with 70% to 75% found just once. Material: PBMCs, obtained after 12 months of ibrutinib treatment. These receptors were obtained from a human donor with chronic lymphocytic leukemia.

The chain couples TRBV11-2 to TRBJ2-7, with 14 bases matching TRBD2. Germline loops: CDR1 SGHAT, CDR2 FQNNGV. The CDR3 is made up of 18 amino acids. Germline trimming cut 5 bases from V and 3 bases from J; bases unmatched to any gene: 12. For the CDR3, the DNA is TGTGCCAGCAGCCCGACTAGCGGGAGGGCCCTATATCGCTACGAGCAGTACTTC. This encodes CASSPTSGRALYRYEQYF. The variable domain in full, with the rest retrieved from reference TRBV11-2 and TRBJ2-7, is EAGVAQSPRYKIIEKRQSVAFWCNPISGHATLYWYQQILGQGPKLLIQFQNNGVVDDSQLPKDRFSAERLKGVDSTLKIQPAKLEDSAVYLCASSPTSGRALYRYEQYFGPGTRLTVT.

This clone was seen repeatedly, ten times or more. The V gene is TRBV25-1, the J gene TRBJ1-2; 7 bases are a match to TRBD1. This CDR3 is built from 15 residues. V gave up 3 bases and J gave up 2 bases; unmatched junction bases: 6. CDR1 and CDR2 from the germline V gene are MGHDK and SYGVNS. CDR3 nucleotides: TGTGCCAGCAGTGATCCCGGGACAGCCAACTATGGCTACACCTTC. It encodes CASSDPGTANYGYTF.

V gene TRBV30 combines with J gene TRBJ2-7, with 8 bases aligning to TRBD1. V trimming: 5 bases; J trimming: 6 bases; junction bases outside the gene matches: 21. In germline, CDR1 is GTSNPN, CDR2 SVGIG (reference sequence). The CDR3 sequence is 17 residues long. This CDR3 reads CAWVPQNLWTGRGEQYF. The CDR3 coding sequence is TGTGCCTGGGTGCCCCAAAACCTTTGGACAGGGCGAGGCGAGCAGTACTTC.

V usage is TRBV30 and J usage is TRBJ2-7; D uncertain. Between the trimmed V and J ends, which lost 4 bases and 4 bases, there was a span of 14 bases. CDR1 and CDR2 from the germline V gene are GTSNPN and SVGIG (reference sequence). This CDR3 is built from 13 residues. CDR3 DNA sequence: TGTGCCTGGATTAAGCACACCCGATACGAGCAGTACTTC. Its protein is CAWIKHTRYEQYF.

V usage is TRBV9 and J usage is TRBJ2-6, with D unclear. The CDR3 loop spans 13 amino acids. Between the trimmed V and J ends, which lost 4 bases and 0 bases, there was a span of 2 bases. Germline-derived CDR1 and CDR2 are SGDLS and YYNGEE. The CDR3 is CASSTSGANVLTF. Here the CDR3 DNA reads TGTGCCAGCAGCACCTCTGGGGCCAACGTCCTGACTTTC. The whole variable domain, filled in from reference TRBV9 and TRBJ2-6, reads DSGVTQTPKHLITATGQRVTLRCSPRSGDLSVYWYQQSLDQGLQFLIQYYNGEERAKGNILERFSAQQFPDLHSELNLSSLELGDSALYFCASSTSGANVLTFGAGSRLTVL.

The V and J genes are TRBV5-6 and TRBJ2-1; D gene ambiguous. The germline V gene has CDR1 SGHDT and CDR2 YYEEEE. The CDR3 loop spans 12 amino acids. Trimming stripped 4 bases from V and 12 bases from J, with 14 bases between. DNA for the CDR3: TGTGCCAGCAGCCTCCAAGACCCCAGGCAGTTCTTC. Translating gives CASSLQDPRQFF. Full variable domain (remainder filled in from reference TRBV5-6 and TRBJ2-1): DAGVTQSPTHLIKTRGQQVTLRCSPKSGHDTVSWYQQALGQGPQFIFQYYEEEERQRGNFPDRFSGHQFPNYSSELNVNALLLGDSALYLCASSLQDPRQFFGPGTRLTVL.

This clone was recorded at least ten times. CDR3 region: CASSQSLGSYEQYF. The CDR3 nucleotides read TGCGCCAGCAGCCAAAGTCTGGGGTCGTACGAGCAGTACTTC. The chain carries TRBV4-3 and TRBJ2-7; D ambiguous. In germline, CDR1 is LGHNA, CDR2 YSLEER. Trimming cost V 2 bases and J 4 bases, with 12 bases left between them. CDR3 length equals 14 residues.

CDR3 coding DNA: TGTGCCAGCAGTTACTCTTTACCGGATAGAACGTCACTGTTTTTT. Translating it yields CASSYSLPDRTSLFF. V gene TRBV6-5 combines with J gene TRBJ1-4; no clear D. Trimming stripped 0 bases from V and 13 bases from J, with 18 bases between. CDR1 and CDR2 from the germline V gene are MNHEY and SVGAGI. CDR3 length: 15 residues.

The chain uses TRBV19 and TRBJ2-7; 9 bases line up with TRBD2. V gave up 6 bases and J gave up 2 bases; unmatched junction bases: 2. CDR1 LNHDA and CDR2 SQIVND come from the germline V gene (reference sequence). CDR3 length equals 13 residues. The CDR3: CASSGGRAYEQYF. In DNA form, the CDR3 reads TGTGCCAGTAGCGGCGGGAGGGCCTACGAGCAGTACTTC.

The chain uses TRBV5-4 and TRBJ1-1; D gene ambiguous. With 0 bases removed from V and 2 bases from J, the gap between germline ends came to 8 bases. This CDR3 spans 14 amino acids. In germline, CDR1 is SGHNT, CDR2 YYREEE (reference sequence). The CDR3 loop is CASSLETANTEAFF. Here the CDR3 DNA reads TGTGCCAGCAGCTTGGAGACGGCCAACACTGAAGCTTTCTTT. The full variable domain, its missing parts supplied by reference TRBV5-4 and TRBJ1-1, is ETGVTQSPTHLIKTRGQQVTLRCSSQSGHNTVSWYQQALGQGPQFIFQYYREEENGRGNFPPRFSGLQFPNYSSELNVNALELDDSALYLCASSLETANTEAFFGQGTRLTVV.

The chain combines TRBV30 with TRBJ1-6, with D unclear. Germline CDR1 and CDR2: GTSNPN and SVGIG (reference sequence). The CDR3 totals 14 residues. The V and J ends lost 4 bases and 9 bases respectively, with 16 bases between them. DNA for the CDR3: TGTGCCTGGAATGCCGGTATCCGGGCTTCACCCCTCCACTTT. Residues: CAWNAGIRASPLHF.

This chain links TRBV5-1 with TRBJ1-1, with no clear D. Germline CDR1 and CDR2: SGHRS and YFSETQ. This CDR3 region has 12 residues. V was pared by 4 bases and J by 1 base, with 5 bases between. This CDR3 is CASSPPNTEAFF. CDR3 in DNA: TGCGCCAGCAGCCCCCCGAACACTGAAGCTTTCTTT.

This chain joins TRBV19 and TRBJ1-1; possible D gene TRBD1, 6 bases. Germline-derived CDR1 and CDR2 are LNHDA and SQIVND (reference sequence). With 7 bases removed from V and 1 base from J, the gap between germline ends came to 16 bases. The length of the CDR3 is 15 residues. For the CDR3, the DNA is TGTGCCAGTATTCTGGGGGCGCGGGGGAACACTGAAGCTTTCTTT. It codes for CASILGARGNTEAFF.

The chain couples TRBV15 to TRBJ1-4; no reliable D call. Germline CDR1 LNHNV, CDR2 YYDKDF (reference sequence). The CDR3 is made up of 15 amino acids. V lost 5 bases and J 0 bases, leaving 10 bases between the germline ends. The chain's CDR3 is CATSPAGSTNEKLFF. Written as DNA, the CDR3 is TGTGCCACCAGCCCGGCGGGTTCAACTAATGAAAAACTGTTTTTT.

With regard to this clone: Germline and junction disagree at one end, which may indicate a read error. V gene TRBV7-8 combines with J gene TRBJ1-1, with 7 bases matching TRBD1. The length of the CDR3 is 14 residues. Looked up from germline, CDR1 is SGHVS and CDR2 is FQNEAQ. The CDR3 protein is CASSYTGTVTGAFF. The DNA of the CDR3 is TGTGCCAGCAGCTATACCGGGACAGTCACTGGAGCTTTCTTT.

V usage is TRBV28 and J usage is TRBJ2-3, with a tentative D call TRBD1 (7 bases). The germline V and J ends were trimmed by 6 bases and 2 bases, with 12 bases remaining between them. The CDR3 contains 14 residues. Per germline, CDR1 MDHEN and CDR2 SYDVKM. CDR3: CASRRGRDTDTQYF. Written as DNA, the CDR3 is TGTGCCAGCAGGAGGGGGCGGGACACAGATACGCAGTATTTT.

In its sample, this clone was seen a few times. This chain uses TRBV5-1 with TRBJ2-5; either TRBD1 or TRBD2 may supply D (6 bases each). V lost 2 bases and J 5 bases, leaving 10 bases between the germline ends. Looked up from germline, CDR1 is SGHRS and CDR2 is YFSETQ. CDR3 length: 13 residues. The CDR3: CASSFGGSETQYF. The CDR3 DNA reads TGCGCCAGCAGCTTCGGGGGCAGTGAGACCCAGTACTTC.

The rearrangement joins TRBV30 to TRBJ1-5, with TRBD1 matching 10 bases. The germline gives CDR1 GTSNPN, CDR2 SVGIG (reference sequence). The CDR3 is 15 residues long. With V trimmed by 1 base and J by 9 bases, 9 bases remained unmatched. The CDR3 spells CAWSGTGGLGWPQHF. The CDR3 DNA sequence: TGTGCCTGGAGTGGGACAGGGGGATTAGGATGGCCCCAGCATTTT.

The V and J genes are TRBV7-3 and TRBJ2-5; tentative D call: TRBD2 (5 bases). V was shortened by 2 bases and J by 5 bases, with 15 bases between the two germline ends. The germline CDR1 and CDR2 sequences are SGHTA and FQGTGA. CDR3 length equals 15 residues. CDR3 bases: TGTGCCAGCAGCTTAGGCGGAGGCTCACAGGAGACCCAGTACTTC. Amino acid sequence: CASSLGGGSQETQYF.

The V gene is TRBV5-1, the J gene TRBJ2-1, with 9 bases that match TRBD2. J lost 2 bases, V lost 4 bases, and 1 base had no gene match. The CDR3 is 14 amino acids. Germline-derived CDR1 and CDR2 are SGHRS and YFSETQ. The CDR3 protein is CASSVAGAYNEQFF. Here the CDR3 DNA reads TGCGCCAGCAGCGTAGCGGGGGCCTACAATGAGCAGTTCTTC. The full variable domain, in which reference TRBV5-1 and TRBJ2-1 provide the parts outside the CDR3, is KAGVTQTPRYLIKTRGQQVTLSCSPISGHRSVSWYQQTPGQGLQFLFEYFSETQRNKGNFPGRFSGRQFSNSRSEMNVSTLELGDSALYLCASSVAGAYNEQFFGPGTRLTVL.

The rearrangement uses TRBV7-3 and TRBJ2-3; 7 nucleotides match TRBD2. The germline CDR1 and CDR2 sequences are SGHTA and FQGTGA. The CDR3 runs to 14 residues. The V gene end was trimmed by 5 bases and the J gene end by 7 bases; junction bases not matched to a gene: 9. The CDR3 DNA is TGTGCCAGCAGCCCCCGGCCGGGGGGTTATACGCAGTATTTT. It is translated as CASSPRPGGYTQYF.

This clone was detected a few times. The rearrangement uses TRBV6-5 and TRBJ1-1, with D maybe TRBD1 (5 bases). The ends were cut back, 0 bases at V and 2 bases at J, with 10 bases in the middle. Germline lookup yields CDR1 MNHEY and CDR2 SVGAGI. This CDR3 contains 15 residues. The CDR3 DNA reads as TGTGCCAGCAGTTACTCGGGGAGGGGTAACACTGAAGCTTTCTTT. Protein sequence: CASSYSGRGNTEAFF.